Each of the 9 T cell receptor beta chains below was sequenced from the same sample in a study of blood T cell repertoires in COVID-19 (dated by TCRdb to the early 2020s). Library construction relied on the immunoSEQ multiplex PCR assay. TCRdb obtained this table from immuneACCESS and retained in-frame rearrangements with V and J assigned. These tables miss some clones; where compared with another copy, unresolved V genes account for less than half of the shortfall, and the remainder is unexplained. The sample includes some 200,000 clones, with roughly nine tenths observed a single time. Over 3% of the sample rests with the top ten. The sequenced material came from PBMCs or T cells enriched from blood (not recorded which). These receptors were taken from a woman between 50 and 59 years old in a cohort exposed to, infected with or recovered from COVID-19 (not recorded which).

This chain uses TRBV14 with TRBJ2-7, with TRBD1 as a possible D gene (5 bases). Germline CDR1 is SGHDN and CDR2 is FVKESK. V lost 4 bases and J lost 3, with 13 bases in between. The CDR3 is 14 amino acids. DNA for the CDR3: TGTGCCAGCAGCCCCTCCAGTAGGGGCTACGAGCAGTACTTC. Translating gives CASSPSSRGYEQYF.

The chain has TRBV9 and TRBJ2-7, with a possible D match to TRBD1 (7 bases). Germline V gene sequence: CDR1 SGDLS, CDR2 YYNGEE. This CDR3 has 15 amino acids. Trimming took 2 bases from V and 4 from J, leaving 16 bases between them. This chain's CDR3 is CASSVRGEKIYEQYF. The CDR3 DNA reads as TGTGCCAGCAGCGTCAGGGGGGAAAAGATTTACGAGCAGTACTTC.

This CDR3 reads CASSLGGRVGEKLFF. CDR3 coding DNA: TGTGCCAGCAGCCTAGGGGGTCGAGTGGGTGAAAAACTGTTTTTT. This chain joins TRBV4-2 and TRBJ1-4, with a weak D call TRBD1 (6 bases). V lost 4 bases and J 7 bases, leaving 16 bases between the germline ends. This CDR3 contains 15 residues. The germline gives CDR1 LGHNA, CDR2 YNFKEQ.

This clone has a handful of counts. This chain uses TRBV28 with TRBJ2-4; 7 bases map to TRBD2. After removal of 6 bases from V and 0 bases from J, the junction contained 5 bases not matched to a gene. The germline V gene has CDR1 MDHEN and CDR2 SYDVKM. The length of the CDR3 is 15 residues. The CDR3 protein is CASRSSGLAKNIQYF. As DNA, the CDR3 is TGTGCCAGCAGGTCTAGCGGACTAGCCAAAAACATTCAGTACTTC.

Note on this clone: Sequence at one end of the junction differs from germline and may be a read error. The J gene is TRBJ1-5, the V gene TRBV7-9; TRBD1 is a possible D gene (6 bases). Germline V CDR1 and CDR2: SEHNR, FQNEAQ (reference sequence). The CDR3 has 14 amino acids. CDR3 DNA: TGTGCCAGCAGCTCGGGGGGGGGCAACCAGCCCCAGCATTTT. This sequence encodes CASSSGGGNQPQHF. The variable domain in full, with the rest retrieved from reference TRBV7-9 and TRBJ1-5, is DTGVSQNPRHKITKRGQNVTFRCDPISEHNRLYWYRQTLGQGPEFLTYFQNEAQLEKSRLLSDRFSAERPKGSFSTLEIQRTEQGDSAMYLCASSSGGGNQPQHFGDGTRLSIL.

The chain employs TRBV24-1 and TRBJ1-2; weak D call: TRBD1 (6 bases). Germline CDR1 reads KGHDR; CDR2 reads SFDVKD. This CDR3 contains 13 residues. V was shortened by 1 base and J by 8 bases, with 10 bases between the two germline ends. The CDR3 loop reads CATSDFRGWGYTF. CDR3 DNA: TGTGCCACCAGTGATTTCAGGGGATGGGGCTACACCTTC.

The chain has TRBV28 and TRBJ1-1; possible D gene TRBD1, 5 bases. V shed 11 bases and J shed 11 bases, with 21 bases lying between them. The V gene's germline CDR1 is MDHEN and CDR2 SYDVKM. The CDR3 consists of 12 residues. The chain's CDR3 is CAANSNGAVAFF. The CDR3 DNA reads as TGTGCCGCAAACTCTAATGGGGCTGTGGCTTTCTTT. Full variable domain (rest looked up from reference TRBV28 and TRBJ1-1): DVKVTQSSRYLVKRTGEKVFLECVQDMDHENMFWYRQDPGLGLRLIYFSYDVKMKEKGDIPEGYSVSREKKERFSLILESASTNQTSMYLCAANSNGAVAFFGQGTRLTVV.

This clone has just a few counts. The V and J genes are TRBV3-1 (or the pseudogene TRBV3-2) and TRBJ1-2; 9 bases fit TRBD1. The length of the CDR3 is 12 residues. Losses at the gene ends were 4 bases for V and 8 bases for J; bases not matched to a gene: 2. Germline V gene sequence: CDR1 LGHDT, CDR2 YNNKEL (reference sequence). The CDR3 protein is CASSPTGGGYTF. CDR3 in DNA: TGTGCCAGCAGCCCCACAGGGGGCGGCTACACCTTC.

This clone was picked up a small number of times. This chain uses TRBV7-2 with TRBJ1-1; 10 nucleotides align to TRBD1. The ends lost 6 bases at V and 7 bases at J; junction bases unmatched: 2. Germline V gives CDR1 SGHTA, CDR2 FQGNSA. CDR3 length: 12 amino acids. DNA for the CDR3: TGTGCCAGCAGTAGGACAGGGGGTGAAGCTTTCTTT. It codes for CASSRTGGEAFF.